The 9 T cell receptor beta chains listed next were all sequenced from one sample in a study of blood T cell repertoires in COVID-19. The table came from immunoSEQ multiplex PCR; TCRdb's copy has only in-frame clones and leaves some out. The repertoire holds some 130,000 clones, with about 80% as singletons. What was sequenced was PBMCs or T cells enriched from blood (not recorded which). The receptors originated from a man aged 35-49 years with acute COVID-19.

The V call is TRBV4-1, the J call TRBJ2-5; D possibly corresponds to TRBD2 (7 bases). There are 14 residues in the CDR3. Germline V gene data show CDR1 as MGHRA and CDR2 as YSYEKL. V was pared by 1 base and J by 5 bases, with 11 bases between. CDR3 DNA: TGCGCCAGCAGCCAAGTAGGGGGGGAGGAGACCCAGTACTTC. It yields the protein CASSQVGGEETQYF.

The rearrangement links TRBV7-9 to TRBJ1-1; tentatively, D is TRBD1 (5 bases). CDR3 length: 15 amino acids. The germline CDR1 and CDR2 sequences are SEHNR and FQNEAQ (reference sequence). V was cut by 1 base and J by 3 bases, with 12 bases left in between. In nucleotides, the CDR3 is TGTGCCAGCAGCTTAGTACCCCAGGGTTACACTGAAGCTTTCTTT. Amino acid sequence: CASSLVPQGYTEAFF.

In DNA, the CDR3 is TGCGCCAGCAGCTTGGGACAGGACAATGAGCAGTTCTTC. This sequence encodes CASSLGQDNEQFF. The chain uses TRBV5-1 and TRBJ2-1; weak D call: TRBD1 (6 bases). There are 13 residues in the CDR3. V lost 0 bases, J lost 5 bases, and 6 bases lay in between. Germline V lookup: CDR1 SGHRS, CDR2 YFSETQ.

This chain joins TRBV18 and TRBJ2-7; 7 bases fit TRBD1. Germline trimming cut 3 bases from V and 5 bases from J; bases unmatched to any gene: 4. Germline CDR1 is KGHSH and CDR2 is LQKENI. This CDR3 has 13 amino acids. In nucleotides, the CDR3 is TGTGCCAGCTCACCTAACAGGGGTGACGAGCAGTACTTC. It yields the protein CASSPNRGDEQYF.

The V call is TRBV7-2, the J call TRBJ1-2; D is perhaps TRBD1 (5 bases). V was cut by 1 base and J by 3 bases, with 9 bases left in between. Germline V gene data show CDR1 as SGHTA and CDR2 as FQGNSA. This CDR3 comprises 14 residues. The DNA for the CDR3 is TGTGCCAGCAGCTTAGGACAGACTTACTATGGCTACACCTTC. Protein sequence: CASSLGQTYYGYTF.

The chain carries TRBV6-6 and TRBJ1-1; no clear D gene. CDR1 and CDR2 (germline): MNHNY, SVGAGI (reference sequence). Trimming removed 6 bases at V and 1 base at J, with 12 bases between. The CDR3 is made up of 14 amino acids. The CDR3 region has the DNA TGTGCCAGCAGCACCCTTACAGAGAACACTGAAGCTTTCTTT. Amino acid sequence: CASSTLTENTEAFF.

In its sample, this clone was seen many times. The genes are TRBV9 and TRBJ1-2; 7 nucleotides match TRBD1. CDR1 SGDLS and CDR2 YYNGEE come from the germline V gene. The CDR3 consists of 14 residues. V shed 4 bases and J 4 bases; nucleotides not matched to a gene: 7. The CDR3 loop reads CASSPQGKTYGYTF. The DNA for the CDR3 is TGTGCCAGCAGCCCACAGGGGAAAACCTATGGCTACACCTTC.

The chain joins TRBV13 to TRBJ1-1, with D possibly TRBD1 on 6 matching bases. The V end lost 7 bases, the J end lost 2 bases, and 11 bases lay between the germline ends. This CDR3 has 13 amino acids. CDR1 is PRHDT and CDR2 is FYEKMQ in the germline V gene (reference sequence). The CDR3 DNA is TGTGCCAGCAAGACAGGTGGTAACACTGAAGCTTTCTTT. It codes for CASKTGGNTEAFF.

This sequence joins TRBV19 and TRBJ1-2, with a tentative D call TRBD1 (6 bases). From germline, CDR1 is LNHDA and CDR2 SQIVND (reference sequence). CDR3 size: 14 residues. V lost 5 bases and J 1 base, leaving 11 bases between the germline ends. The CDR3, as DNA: TGTGCCAGTAGTCTTCTCAGGGGTAACTATGGCTACACCTTC. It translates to CASSLLRGNYGYTF.